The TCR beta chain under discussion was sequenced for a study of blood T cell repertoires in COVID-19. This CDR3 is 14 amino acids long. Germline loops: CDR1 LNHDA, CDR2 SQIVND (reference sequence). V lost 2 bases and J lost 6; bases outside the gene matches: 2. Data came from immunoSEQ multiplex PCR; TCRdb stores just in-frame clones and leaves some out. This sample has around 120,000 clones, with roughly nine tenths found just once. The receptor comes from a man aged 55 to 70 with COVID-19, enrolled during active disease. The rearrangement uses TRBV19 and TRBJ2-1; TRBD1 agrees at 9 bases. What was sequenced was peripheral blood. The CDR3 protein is CASSITGGGNEQFF. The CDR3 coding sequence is TGTGCCAGTAGTATAACAGGGGGCGGCAATGAGCAGTTCTTC. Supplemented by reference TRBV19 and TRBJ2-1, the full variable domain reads DGGITQSPKYLFRKEGQNVTLSCEQNLNHDAMYWYRQDPGQGLRLIYYSQIVNDFQKGDIAEGYSVSREKKESFPLTVTSAQKNPTAFYLCASSITGGGNEQFFGPGTRLTVL.